This TCR beta chain comes out of a study of T cell responses to AZD1222 COVID-19 vaccine. The study's findings and limits: Baseline serology detected seropositivity in only a handful of AZD1222 recipients.

The ends lost 0 bases at V and 6 bases at J; junction bases unmatched: 10. CDR3 length: 17 residues. Looked up from germline, CDR1 is SGDLS and CDR2 is YYNGEE. Remarks on this clone: The target antigen is unknown.

Data came from immunoSEQ multiplex PCR; TCRdb stores just in-frame clones and leaves some out. This table has more than 100,000 clones, approximately 91% appearing once. The rearrangement uses TRBV9 and TRBJ2-3; 10 bases fit TRBD2. Sequencing was performed on peripheral blood, taken 28 days after the second AZD1222 dose. This clonotype was sampled from an adult who received the AZD1222 COVID-19 vaccine. The CDR3 spells CASSVGVLAGPRDTQYF. CDR3 in DNA: TGTGCCAGCAGCGTAGGGGTACTAGCGGGGCCCCGGGATACGCAGTATTTT. Full variable domain (outside the CDR3, taken from reference TRBV9 and TRBJ2-3): DSGVTQTPKHLITATGQRVTLRCSPRSGDLSVYWYQQSLDQGLQFLIQYYNGEERAKGNILERFSAQQFPDLHSELNLSSLELGDSALYFCASSVGVLAGPRDTQYFGPGTRLTVL.